The sequence of this TCR beta chain was determined in a study of CD8+CD57+ T cells in acquired aplastic anemia. The use of genomic DNA as template underpinned the TCR beta VDJ and CDR3 profiling. TCRdb reprocessed the reads via MiXCR and lists one record per CDR3 protein. The data hold a few hundred thousand distinct CDR3 sequences, with approximately 82% observed a single time. Sequenced patients had shown CD8+CD57+ cell expansion by flow cytometry. The CDR3 numbers 12 amino acids, ends counted. Per germline, CDR1 SGHTA and CDR2 FQGTGA. About this clonotype: Lacking the conserved final phenylalanine or tryptophan, this CDR3 likely reflects a read error. The DNA is left out, because the CDR3 cannot be placed on it with certainty; the CDR3 is given as TCRdb lists it.

V gene TRBV7-3 combines with J gene TRBJ2-3; TRBD2, the D gene given by the table, was not confirmed from the DNA. The receptor was derived from a human donor with aplastic anemia. Sequencing was carried out using sorted CD4+, CD8+, or CD8+CD57+ T cells (not recorded which) from PBMCs. The chain's CDR3 is CASGYAAGTQSL.